The present entry profiles one T cell receptor beta chain with its context. Its cognate antigen is unknown. V was clipped by 6 bases and J by 11 bases, with 14 bases between them. The CDR3 loop spans 13 amino acids. The germline V gene has CDR1 MNHNY and CDR2 SVGAGI (reference sequence). The sample comes from a study of T cells in localized non-small cell lung cancer. Study observations and caveats: Longer overall survival associated with higher blood T cell density; shorter survival with higher adjacent-lung clonality.

Method: immunoSEQ multiplex PCR; TCRdb's copy keeps in-frame clones and lacks some. This repertoire shows 50,000 to 60,000 clones, 70% to 90% found once; its top ten account for about 16%. V is TRBV6-6 and J is TRBJ1-6; D is undetermined. This clonotype was sampled from a female donor with stage II lung adenocarcinoma. Sequences were derived from PBMCs, sampled before any cancer treatment. The CDR3 DNA reads as TGTGCCAGCAGACCACCGGGGTCAGCACCCCTCCACTTT. Its translation is CASRPPGSAPLHF.